A single sample is the source of the 22 T cell receptor beta chains below, sequenced in a study of T cell responses to AZD1222 COVID-19 vaccine (dated by TCRdb to the early 2020s). Library preparation employed the immunoSEQ multiplex PCR assay. This is the immuneACCESS table as TCRdb keeps it, with only in-frame sequences that have V and J called. A part of the clones is gone; compared with another copy, unresolved V genes explain less than half, and the rest is unexplained. This sample gives fewer than 90,000 clones in total; 88% of them show up just once. The ten most abundant clones make up 11% of the sample. In the paper's terms, the time point label means: baseline before first vaccination. The material was peripheral blood, obtained on day 0 of AZD1222 vaccination. The receptor source for this set is an adult in good health.

The chain links TRBV28 to TRBJ2-7, with D possibly matching TRBD2 (5 bases). This CDR3 comprises 12 residues. The V gene lost 5 bases and the J gene lost 7 bases, with 12 bases spanning the gap. The germline CDR1 and CDR2 sequences are MDHEN and SYDVKM. The CDR3 DNA is TGTGCCAGCAGTGCCCCTAGCAGAGAGCAGTACGTC. This codes for CASSAPSREQYV.

V and J are TRBV28 and TRBJ2-7, with TRBD2 matching over 7 bases. Germline values: CDR1 MDHEN, CDR2 SYDVKM. This CDR3 is built from 15 residues. V trimming: 7 bases; J trimming: 1 base; junction bases outside the gene matches: 10. The DNA for the CDR3 is TGTGCCAGCACCCCGGAGGGTAGCGGGTCCTACGAGCAGTACTTC. Its protein is CASTPEGSGSYEQYF. The entire variable domain, with the rest obtained from reference TRBV28 and TRBJ2-7, is as follows: DVKVTQSSRYLVKRTGEKVFLECVQDMDHENMFWYRQDPGLGLRLIYFSYDVKMKEKGDIPEGYSVSREKKERFSLILESASTNQTSMYLCASTPEGSGSYEQYFGPGTRLTVT.

The rearrangement uses TRBV7-6 and TRBJ2-1; possibly TRBD2 for D (6 bases). Germline CDR1 and CDR2: SGHVS and FNYEAQ. The CDR3 extends over 15 amino acids. V gave up 5 bases and J gave up 15 bases, with 26 bases separating them. The CDR3 loop reads CASSLIGTESPEWFF. The CDR3 DNA reads TGTGCCAGCAGCCTAATTGGGACTGAATCCCCCGAATGGTTCTTC.

This chain connects TRBV29-1 to TRBJ1-2, with TRBD1 identical over 7 bases. The germline V gene encodes CDR1 SQVTM and CDR2 ANQGSEA. Trimming at V came to 4 bases and at J to 8 bases, leaving 13 bases not matched to a gene. The CDR3 runs to 14 residues. The CDR3 DNA reads TGCAGCGTTGTCTCTAACAGGGGATCGGAGGGCTACACCTTC. Amino acid sequence: CSVVSNRGSEGYTF. Together with reference TRBV29-1 and TRBJ1-2, the CDR3 gives the full variable domain: SAVISQKPSRDICQRGTSLTIQCQVDSQVTMMFWYRQQPGQSLTLIATANQGSEATYESGFVIDKFPISRPNLTFSTLTVSNMSPEDSSIYLCSVVSNRGSEGYTFGSGTRLTVV.

This rearrangement joins TRBV6-5 to TRBJ1-5, with TRBD1 as a possible D gene (6 bases). Germline CDR1 MNHEY, CDR2 SVGAGI. The CDR3 consists of 15 residues. V lost 6 bases and J lost 0, with 12 bases in between. DNA for the CDR3: TGTGCCAGCAGCCAGGACAGTGTTAGCAATCAGCCCCAGCATTTT. It translates to CASSQDSVSNQPQHF.

The DNA for the CDR3 is TGTGCCAGCTTTCTTCGACAGGCAGATGGCTACACCTTC. Amino acid sequence: CASFLRQADGYTF. This chain uses TRBV2 with TRBJ1-2; tentatively, D is TRBD1 (6 bases). This CDR3 comprises 13 residues. Trimming left V 8 bases short and J 6 bases short, with 16 bases between. Germline lookup yields CDR1 SNHLY and CDR2 FYNNEI.

This clone was picked up a small number of times. CDR3: CASSPLFTGELFF. In DNA form, the CDR3 reads TGTGCCAGCTCACCCCTTTTCACCGGGGAGCTGTTTTTT. The chain couples TRBV18 to TRBJ2-2; no clear D gene. Per germline, CDR1 KGHSH and CDR2 LQKENI. The CDR3 has 13 amino acids. V gave up 3 bases and J gave up 4 bases, with 6 bases separating them.

The chain links TRBV28 to TRBJ2-3, with a possible D match to TRBD2 (6 bases). CDR1 and CDR2 from the germline V gene are MDHEN and SYDVKM. Trimming pared 6 bases from V and 1 base from J, leaving 17 bases between. There are 16 residues in the CDR3. The CDR3 loop reads CASSPLVGGRTDTQYF. DNA for the CDR3: TGTGCCAGCAGCCCCTTGGTGGGAGGACGCACAGATACGCAGTATTTT.

V is TRBV19 and J is TRBJ2-4, with D unresolved. CDR3 size: 15 residues. Germline V gene sequence: CDR1 LNHDA, CDR2 SQIVND (reference sequence). Trimming left V 10 bases short and J 1 base short, with 17 bases between. The CDR3 nucleotides are TGTGCCACCTTAGATCGGCTTCAGGCCAAAAACATTCAGTACTTC. Translation: CATLDRLQAKNIQYF. Full variable domain (remainder filled in from reference TRBV19 and TRBJ2-4): DGGITQSPKYLFRKEGQNVTLSCEQNLNHDAMYWYRQDPGQGLRLIYYSQIVNDFQKGDIAEGYSVSREKKESFPLTVTSAQKNPTAFYLCATLDRLQAKNIQYFGAGTRLSVL.

This chain connects TRBV12-3 or TRBV12-4 to TRBJ2-3; D is uncertain. The CDR3 spans 12 residues. Trimming left V 3 bases short and J 9 bases short, with 10 bases between. The CDR3 sequence: CASSFGGMTQYF. The CDR3 DNA reads TGTGCCAGCAGTTTCGGTGGAATGACGCAGTATTTT.

The chain uses TRBV7-9 and TRBJ2-7; D is possibly TRBD1 (6 bases). The V and J ends lost 10 bases and 4 bases respectively, with 11 bases between them. In germline, CDR1 is SEHNR, CDR2 FQNEAQ (reference sequence). CDR3 length equals 11 residues. CDR3 sequence reads: CATTGLYEQYV. The DNA for the CDR3 is TGTGCCACCACAGGGCTATACGAGCAGTACGTC.

About this clone itself: This sample also contains other DNA sequences that code for the same CDR3. The V gene is TRBV4-2, the J gene TRBJ2-1; D tentatively reads TRBD1 or TRBD2 (5 bases each). CDR3 length equals 15 residues. Germline V gives CDR1 LGHNA, CDR2 YNFKEQ. Trimming removed 0 bases at V and 5 bases at J, with 11 bases between. The DNA of the CDR3 is TGTGCCAGCAGCCAAGACGGGACGCAGAACAATGAGCAGTTCTTC. Its protein is CASSQDGTQNNEQFF.

The V and J genes are TRBV6-4 and TRBJ2-2; D remains unclear. Germline V gene lookup returns CDR1 MRHNA and CDR2 SNTAGT. The V gene lost 6 bases and the J gene lost 7 bases, with 9 bases spanning the gap. The CDR3 is 12 residues long. The CDR3 sequence is CASSHVGGELFF. The CDR3 region has the DNA TGTGCCAGCAGCCACGTGGGCGGGGAGCTGTTTTTT.

The rearrangement uses TRBV28 and TRBJ2-5; tentative D call: TRBD2 (5 bases). Germline CDR1 is MDHEN and CDR2 is SYDVKM. V gave up 9 bases and J gave up 0 bases, with 11 bases separating them. The CDR3 length is 13 residues. The CDR3 region is CASRGQDQETQYF. DNA of the CDR3: TGTGCCAGTAGAGGGCAGGACCAAGAGACCCAGTACTTC.

J is TRBJ1-5 and V is TRBV7-9; unclear D gene. Trimming took off 3 bases at V and 5 bases at J, with 5 bases between the two ends. Germline CDR1 SEHNR, CDR2 FQNEAQ (reference sequence). The CDR3 loop spans 12 amino acids. In DNA, the CDR3 is TGTGCCAGCAGCTTTGGGGATCAGCCCCAGCATTTT. This encodes CASSFGDQPQHF.

The chain joins TRBV11-2 to TRBJ1-1; possible D gene TRBD1, 6 bases. The germline V gene has CDR1 SGHAT and CDR2 FQNNGV. CDR3 size: 16 residues. Trimming shortened V by 1 base and J by 5 bases, and 17 bases separated the two germline ends. The CDR3, as DNA: TGTGCCAGCAGCTTAGGGCAGGGGATGGGGAATACTGAAGCTTTCTTT. Residues: CASSLGQGMGNTEAFF.

The chain has TRBV30 and TRBJ1-4, with D unclear. Germline CDR1 and CDR2: GTSNPN and SVGIG (reference sequence). The V and J ends lost 0 bases and 8 bases respectively, with 7 bases between them. The CDR3 extends over 12 amino acids. The CDR3 region has the DNA TGTGCCTGGAGTGTACTCAGGGAAAAACTGTTTTTT. Residues: CAWSVLREKLFF.

The J gene is TRBJ2-7, the V gene TRBV27; the D is unclear. The CDR3 covers 13 residues. The V end was cut by 4 bases, the J end by 3 bases, with 10 bases between. Per the germline V gene, CDR1 is MNHEY and CDR2 is SMNVEV (reference sequence). CDR3 sequence reads: CASSYRLHYEQYF. The CDR3 DNA reads TGTGCCAGCAGTTATCGGCTGCACTACGAGCAGTACTTC.

This chain uses TRBV3-1 (or the pseudogene TRBV3-2) with TRBJ2-7; D call uncertain. CDR1 is LGHDT, CDR2 YNNKEL, per germline (reference sequence). V was shortened by 0 bases and J by 3 bases, with 6 bases between the two germline ends. The CDR3 loop spans 13 amino acids. The CDR3 DNA reads TGTGCCAGCAGCCAAGATTGGGGCTACGAGCAGTACTTC. This translates into CASSQDWGYEQYF.

This clone was seen a few times. The chain has TRBV6-4 and TRBJ1-5; D gene uncertain. The CDR3 runs 12 residues. Germline V lookup: CDR1 MRHNA, CDR2 SNTAGT. V dropped 4 bases and J dropped 8 bases, with 9 bases sitting between them. The CDR3: CASSARPKPQHF. As DNA, the CDR3 is TGTGCCAGCAGTGCACGGCCGAAGCCCCAGCATTTT.

This sequence joins TRBV14 and TRBJ2-5; D is perhaps TRBD2 (5 bases). Per the germline V gene, CDR1 is SGHDN and CDR2 is FVKESK. Deletions cut 1 base from V and 5 bases from J, with 14 bases between. The CDR3 runs to 15 residues. CDR3 protein: CASSQGLQRVETQYF. In DNA, the CDR3 is TGTGCCAGCAGCCAAGGACTTCAGAGGGTGGAGACCCAGTACTTC.

The chain uses TRBV6-5 and TRBJ2-2; the D gene is possibly TRBD1 (5 bases). With 6 bases removed from V and 2 bases from J, the gap between germline ends came to 13 bases. Germline V gene sequence: CDR1 MNHEY, CDR2 SVGAGI. The CDR3 is 15 residues long. CDR3 loop: CASSPRAANTGELFF. The CDR3 DNA reads as TGTGCCAGCAGCCCCAGGGCAGCTAACACCGGGGAGCTGTTTTTT.